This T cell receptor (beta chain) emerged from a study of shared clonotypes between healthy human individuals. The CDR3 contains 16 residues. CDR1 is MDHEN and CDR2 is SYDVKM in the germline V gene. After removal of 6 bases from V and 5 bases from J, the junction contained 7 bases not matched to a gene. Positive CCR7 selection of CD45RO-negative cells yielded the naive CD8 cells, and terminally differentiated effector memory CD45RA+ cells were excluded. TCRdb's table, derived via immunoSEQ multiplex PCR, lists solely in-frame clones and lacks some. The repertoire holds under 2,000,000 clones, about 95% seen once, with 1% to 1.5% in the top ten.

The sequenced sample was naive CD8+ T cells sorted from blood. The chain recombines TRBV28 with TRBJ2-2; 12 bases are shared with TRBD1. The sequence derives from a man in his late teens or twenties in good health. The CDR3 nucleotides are TGTGCCAGCAGGTCGGGACAGGGGGCTACGACCGGGGAGCTGTTTTTT. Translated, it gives CASRSGQGATTGELFF.